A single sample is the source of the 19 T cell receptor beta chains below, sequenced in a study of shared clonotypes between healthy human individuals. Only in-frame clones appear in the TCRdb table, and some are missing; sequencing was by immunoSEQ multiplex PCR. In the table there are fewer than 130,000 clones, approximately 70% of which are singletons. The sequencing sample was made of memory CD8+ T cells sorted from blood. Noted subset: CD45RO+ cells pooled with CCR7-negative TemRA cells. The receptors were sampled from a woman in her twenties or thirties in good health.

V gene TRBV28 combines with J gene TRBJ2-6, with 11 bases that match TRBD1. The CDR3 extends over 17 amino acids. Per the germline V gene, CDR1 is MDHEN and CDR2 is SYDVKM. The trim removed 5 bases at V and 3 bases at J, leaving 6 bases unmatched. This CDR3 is CASSPGQGARGANVLTF. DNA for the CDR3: TGTGCCAGCAGTCCCGGACAGGGGGCTCGTGGGGCCAACGTCCTGACTTTC.

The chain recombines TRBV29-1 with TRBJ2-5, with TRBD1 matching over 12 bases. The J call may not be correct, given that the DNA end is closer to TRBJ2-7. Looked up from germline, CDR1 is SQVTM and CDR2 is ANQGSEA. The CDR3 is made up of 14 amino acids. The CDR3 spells CSVDGTGGLDEQYF. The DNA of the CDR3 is TGCAGCGTTGATGGGACAGGGGGCCTCGACGAGCAGTACTTC.

CDR3 residues: CAWSPKGRYYGYTF. DNA for the CDR3: TGTGCCTGGAGCCCCAAGGGTCGCTACTATGGCTACACCTTC. This chain connects TRBV30 to TRBJ1-2; D is ambiguous. CDR1 and CDR2 from the germline V gene are GTSNPN and SVGIG (reference sequence). This CDR3 is built from 14 residues. V was cut by 3 bases and J by 3 bases, with 14 bases left in between.

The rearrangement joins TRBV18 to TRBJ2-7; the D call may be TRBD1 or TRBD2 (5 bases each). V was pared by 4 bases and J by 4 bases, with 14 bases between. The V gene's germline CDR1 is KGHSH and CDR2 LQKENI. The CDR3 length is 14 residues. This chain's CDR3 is CASSLLRGGYEQYF. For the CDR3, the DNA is TGTGCCAGCTCACTCTTAAGGGGCGGGTACGAGCAGTACTTC. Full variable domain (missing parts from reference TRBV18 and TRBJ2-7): NAGVMQNPRHLVRRRGQEARLRCSPMKGHSHVYWYRQLPEEGLKFMVYLQKENIIDESGMPKERFSAEFPKEGPSILRIQQVVRGDSAAYFCASSLLRGGYEQYFGPGTRLTVT.

The CDR3 protein is CASSTLAGAYNEQFF. The CDR3 coding sequence is TGTGCCAGCAGTACACTAGCGGGAGCCTACAATGAGCAGTTCTTC. The V gene is TRBV6-6, the J gene TRBJ2-1; 11 bases align to TRBD2. The CDR3 extends over 15 amino acids. Germline trimming cut 5 bases from V and 2 bases from J; bases unmatched to any gene: 2. Germline CDR1 MNHNY, CDR2 SVGAGI (reference sequence).

CDR3 sequence (DNA): TGCGCCAGCAGCCAAGAAAACAGCTTCTCTGGAAACACCATATATTTT. Translating gives CASSQENSFSGNTIYF. The chain carries TRBV4-1 and TRBJ1-3, with D unclear. CDR3 length: 16 amino acids. CDR1 is MGHRA, CDR2 YSYEKL, per germline. V was cut by 0 bases and J by 0 bases, with 9 bases left in between.

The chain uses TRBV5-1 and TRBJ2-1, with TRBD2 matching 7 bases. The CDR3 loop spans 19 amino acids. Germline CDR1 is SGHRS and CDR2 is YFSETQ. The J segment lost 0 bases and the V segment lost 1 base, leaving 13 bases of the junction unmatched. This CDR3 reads CASSLLTSANPSSYNEQFF. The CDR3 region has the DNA TGCGCCAGCAGCTTGTTAACTAGCGCGAACCCTAGCTCCTACAATGAGCAGTTCTTC.

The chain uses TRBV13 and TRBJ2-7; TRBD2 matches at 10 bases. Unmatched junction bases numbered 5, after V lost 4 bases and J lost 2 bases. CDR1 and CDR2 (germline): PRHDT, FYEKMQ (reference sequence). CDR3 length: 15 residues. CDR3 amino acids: CASSYGTSEAYEQYF. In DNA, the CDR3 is TGTGCCAGCAGCTATGGGACTAGCGAAGCCTACGAGCAGTACTTC.

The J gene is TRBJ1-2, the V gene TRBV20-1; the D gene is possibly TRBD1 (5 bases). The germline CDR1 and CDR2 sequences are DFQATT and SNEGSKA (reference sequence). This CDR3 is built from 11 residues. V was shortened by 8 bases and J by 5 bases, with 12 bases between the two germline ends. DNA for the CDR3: TGCAGTACGGGGACGGAGTATGGCTACACCTTC. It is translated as CSTGTEYGYTF.

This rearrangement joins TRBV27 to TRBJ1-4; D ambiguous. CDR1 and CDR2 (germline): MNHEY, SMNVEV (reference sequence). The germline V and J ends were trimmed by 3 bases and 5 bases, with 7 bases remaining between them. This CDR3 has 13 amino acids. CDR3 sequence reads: CASSFRLNEKLFF. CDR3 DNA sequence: TGTGCCAGCAGTTTCCGTTTGAATGAAAAACTGTTTTTT.

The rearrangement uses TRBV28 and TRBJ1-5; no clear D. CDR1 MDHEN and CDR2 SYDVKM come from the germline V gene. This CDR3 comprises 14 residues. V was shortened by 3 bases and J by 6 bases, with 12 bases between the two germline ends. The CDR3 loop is CASSFKLGSQPQHF. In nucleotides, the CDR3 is TGTGCCAGCAGTTTTAAGCTAGGGAGTCAGCCCCAGCATTTT. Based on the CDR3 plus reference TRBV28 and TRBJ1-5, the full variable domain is DVKVTQSSRYLVKRTGEKVFLECVQDMDHENMFWYRQDPGLGLRLIYFSYDVKMKEKGDIPEGYSVSREKKERFSLILESASTNQTSMYLCASSFKLGSQPQHFGDGTRLSIL.

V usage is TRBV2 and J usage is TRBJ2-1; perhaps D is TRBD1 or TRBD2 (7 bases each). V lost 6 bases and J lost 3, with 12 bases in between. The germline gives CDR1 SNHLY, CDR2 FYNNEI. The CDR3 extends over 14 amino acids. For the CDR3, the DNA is TGTGCCAGCAGCTCAGGGGGGGTCTACAATGAGCAGTTCTTC. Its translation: CASSSGGVYNEQFF.

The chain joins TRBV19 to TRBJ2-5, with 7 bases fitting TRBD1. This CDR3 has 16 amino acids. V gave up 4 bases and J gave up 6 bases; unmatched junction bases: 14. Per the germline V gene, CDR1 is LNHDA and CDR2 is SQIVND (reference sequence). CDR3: CASSTGAGGNVKTQYF. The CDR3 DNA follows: TGTGCCAGTAGTACAGGGGCAGGGGGTAACGTAAAGACCCAGTACTTC. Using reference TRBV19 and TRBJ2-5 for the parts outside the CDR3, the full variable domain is DGGITQSPKYLFRKEGQNVTLSCEQNLNHDAMYWYRQDPGQGLRLIYYSQIVNDFQKGDIAEGYSVSREKKESFPLTVTSAQKNPTAFYLCASSTGAGGNVKTQYFGPGTRLLVL.

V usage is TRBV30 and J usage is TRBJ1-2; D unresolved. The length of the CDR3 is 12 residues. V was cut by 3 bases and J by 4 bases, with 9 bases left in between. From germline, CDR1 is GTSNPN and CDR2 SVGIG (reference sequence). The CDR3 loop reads CAWREGSYGYTF. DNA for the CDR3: TGTGCCTGGAGGGAAGGATCCTATGGCTACACCTTC.

CDR3 loop: CANPRATTSGRANEQFF. The CDR3 DNA reads TGTGCTAACCCCCGGGCTACTACTAGCGGGAGGGCGAATGAGCAGTTCTTC. V gene TRBV28 combines with J gene TRBJ2-1, with 13 positions matching TRBD2. The CDR3 totals 17 residues. CDR1 MDHEN and CDR2 SYDVKM come from the germline V gene.

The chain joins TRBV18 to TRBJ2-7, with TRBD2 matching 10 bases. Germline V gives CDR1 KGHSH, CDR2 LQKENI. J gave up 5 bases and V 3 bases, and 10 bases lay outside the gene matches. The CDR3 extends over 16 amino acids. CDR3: CASSPSAGTSANEQYF. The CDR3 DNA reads TGTGCCAGCTCACCTTCTGCCGGGACTAGCGCGAACGAGCAGTACTTC.

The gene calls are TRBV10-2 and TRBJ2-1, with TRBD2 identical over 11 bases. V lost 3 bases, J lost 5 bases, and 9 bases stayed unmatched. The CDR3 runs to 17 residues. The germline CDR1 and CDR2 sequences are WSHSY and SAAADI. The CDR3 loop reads CASSDSLLAGGHNEQFF. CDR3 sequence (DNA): TGCGCCAGCAGTGATTCCCTTCTAGCGGGAGGACACAATGAGCAGTTCTTC.

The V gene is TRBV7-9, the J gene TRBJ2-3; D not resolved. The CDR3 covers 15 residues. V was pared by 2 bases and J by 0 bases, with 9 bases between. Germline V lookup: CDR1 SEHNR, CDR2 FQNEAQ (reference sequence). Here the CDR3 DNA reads TGTGCCAGCAGCTTAAGGATAGTGAGCACAGATACGCAGTATTTT. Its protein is CASSLRIVSTDTQYF. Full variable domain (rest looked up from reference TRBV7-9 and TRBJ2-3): DTGVSQNPRHKITKRGQNVTFRCDPISEHNRLYWYRQTLGQGPEFLTYFQNEAQLEKSRLLSDRFSAERPKGSFSTLEIQRTEQGDSAMYLCASSLRIVSTDTQYFGPGTRLTVL.

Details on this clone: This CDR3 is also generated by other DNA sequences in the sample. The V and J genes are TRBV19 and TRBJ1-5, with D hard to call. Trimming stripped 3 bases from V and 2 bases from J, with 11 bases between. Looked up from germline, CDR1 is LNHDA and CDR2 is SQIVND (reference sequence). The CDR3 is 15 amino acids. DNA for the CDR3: TGTGCCAGTAGTATGTGGGCAGGAGGCAATCAGCCCCAGCATTTT. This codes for CASSMWAGGNQPQHF. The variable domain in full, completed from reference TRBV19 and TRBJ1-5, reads DGGITQSPKYLFRKEGQNVTLSCEQNLNHDAMYWYRQDPGQGLRLIYYSQIVNDFQKGDIAEGYSVSREKKESFPLTVTSAQKNPTAFYLCASSMWAGGNQPQHFGDGTRLSIL.